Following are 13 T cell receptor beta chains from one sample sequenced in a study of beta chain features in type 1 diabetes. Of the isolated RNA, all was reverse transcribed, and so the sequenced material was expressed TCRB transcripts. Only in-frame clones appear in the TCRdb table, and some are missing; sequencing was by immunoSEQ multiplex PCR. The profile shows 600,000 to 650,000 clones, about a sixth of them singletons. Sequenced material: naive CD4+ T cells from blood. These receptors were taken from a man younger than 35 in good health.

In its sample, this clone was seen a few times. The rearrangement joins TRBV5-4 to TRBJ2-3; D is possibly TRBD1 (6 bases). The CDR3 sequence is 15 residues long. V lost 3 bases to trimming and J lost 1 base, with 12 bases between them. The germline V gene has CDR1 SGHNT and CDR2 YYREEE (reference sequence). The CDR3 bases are TGTGCCAGCAGCTGGGGGCCTGGAGGCACAGATACGCAGTATTTT. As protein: CASSWGPGGTDTQYF.

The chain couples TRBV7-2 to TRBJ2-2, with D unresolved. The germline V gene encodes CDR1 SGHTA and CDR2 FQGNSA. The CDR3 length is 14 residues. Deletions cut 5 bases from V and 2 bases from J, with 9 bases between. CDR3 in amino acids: CASSRGPNTGELFF. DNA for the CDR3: TGTGCCAGCAGCCGTGGACCTAACACCGGGGAGCTGTTTTTT.

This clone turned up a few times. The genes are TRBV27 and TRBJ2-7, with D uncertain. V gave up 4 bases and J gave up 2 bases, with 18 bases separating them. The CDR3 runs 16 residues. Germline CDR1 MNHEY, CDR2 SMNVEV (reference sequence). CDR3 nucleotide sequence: TGTGCCAGCAGTTCTCTCGGCCAGGCAATCACCTACGAGCAGTACTTC. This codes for CASSSLGQAITYEQYF.

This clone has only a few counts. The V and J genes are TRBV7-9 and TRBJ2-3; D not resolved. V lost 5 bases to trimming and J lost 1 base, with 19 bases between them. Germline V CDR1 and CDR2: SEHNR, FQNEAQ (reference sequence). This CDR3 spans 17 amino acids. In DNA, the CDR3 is TGTGCCAGCAGCCCCCCAACTCCCGGGCTCGGCACAGATACGCAGTATTTT. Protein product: CASSPPTPGLGTDTQYF.

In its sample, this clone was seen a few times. CDR3 DNA: TGTGCCAGCAGCATGAGGGACAGGGGTTTTGGGGCCAACGTCCTGACTTTC. It translates to CASSMRDRGFGANVLTF. J is TRBJ2-6 and V is TRBV9; TRBD1 agrees at 10 bases. Germline V gives CDR1 SGDLS, CDR2 YYNGEE. This CDR3 comprises 17 residues. With V trimmed by 4 bases and J by 3 bases, 7 bases remained unmatched.

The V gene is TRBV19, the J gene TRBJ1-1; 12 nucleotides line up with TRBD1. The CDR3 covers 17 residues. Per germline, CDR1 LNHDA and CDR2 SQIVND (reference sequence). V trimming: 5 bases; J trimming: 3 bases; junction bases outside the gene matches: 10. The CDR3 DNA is TGTGCCAGTAGTCCCGGGACAGGGGGCTTTTCGGACACTGAAGCTTTCTTT. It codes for CASSPGTGGFSDTEAFF.

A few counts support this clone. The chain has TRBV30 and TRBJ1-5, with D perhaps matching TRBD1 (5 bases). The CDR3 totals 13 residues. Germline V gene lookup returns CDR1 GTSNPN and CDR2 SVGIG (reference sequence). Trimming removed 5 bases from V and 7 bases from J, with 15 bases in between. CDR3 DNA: TGTGCCTGGGGAAGGGACCTAGGCCAGCCCCAGCATTTT. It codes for CAWGRDLGQPQHF.

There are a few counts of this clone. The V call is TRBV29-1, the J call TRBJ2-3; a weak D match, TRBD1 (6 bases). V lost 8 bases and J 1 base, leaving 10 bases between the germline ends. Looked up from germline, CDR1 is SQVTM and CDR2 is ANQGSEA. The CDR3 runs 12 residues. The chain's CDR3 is CSSGARTDTQYF. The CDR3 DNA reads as TGCAGCTCAGGGGCGCGCACAGATACGCAGTATTTT.

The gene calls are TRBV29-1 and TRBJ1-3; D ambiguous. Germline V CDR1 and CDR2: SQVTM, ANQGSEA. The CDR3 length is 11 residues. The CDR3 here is CIGSVGNTIYF. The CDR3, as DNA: TGCATCGGCTCTGTTGGAAACACCATATATTTT.

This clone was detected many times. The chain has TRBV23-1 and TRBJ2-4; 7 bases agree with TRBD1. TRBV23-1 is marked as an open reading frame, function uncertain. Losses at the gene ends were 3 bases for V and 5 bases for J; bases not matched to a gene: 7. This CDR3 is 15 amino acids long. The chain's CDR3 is CASSQCAGTENIQYF. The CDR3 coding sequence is TGCGCCAGCAGTCAGTGCGCCGGGACAGAAAACATTCAGTACTTC.

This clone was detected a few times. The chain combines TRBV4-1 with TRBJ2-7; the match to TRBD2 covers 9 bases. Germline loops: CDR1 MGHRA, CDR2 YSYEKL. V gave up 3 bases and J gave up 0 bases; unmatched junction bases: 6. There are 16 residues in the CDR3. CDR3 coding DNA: TGCGCCAGCAGCCAGATTGAGGGACTAGCCTCCTACGAGCAGTACTTC. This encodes CASSQIEGLASYEQYF.

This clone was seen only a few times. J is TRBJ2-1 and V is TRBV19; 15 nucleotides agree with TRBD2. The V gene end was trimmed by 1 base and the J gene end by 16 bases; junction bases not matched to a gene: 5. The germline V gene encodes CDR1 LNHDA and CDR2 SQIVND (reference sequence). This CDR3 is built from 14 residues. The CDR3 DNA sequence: TGTGCCAGTAGTATAGGGACTAGCGGGGGGGCCCTATTCTTC. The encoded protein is CASSIGTSGGALFF.

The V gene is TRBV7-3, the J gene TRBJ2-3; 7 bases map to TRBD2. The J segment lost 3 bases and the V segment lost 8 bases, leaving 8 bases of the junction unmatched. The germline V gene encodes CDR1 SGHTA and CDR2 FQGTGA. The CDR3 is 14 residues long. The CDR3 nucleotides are TGTGCCAGCGGGGCGGGAGAAGTAACAGATACGCAGTATTTT. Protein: CASGAGEVTDTQYF.